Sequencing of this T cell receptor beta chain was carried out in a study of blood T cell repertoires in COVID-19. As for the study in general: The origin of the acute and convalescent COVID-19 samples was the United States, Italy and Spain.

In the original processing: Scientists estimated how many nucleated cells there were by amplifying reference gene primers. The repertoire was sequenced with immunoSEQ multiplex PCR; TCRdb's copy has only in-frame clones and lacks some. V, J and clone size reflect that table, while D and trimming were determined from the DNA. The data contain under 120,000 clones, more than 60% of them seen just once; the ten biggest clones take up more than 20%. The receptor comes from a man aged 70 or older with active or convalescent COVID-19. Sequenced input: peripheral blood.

The CDR3 DNA is TGTGCCAGCAGCTCAAGAATAGGGGGCCCTAGCACAGATACGCAGTATTTT. Protein: CASSSRIGGPSTDTQYF. The chain joins TRBV5-4 to TRBJ2-3, with 7 bases fitting TRBD1. CDR1 and CDR2 (germline): SGHNT, YYREEE (reference sequence). V was pared by 3 bases and J by 0 bases, with 10 bases of the junction left unmatched. There are 17 residues in the CDR3.